The 27 T cell receptor beta chains reported below all come from one sample, sequenced in a study of blood T cell repertoires in COVID-19 (TCRdb year 2020). The library was built by means of the immunoSEQ multiplex PCR assay. TCRdb stores this immuneACCESS table with in-frame sequences only. Part of the clones is absent; in the studies checked, under half of the shortfall reflects unresolved V genes, and no reason is known for the rest. This sample is represented by around 180,000 clones; less than 85% of them were singletons. Approximately 3% of the sample lies in the top ten. Sequencing input: peripheral blood. These receptors all stem from a woman of 80 years or more with acute or convalescent COVID-19.

J is TRBJ2-1 and V is TRBV19; tentative D call: TRBD2 (6 bases). The CDR3 totals 14 residues. The V gene lost 9 bases and the J gene lost 8 bases, with 20 bases spanning the gap. Germline CDR1 is LNHDA and CDR2 is SQIVND (reference sequence). The CDR3 spells CASTNRWGGDEQFF. The CDR3 DNA sequence: TGTGCCAGCACGAACCGTTGGGGAGGCGATGAGCAGTTCTTC.

This clone was picked up many times. The CDR3: CASSQSTGELGYEQYF. CDR3 sequence (DNA): TGTGCCAGCAGCCAATCGACGGGGGAGCTGGGCTACGAGCAGTACTTC. The V and J genes are TRBV16 and TRBJ2-7, with D possibly matching TRBD2 (6 bases). Germline V gene data show CDR1 as KGHSY and CDR2 as FQNENV. Trimming left V 0 bases short and J 3 bases short, with 15 bases between. The CDR3 spans 16 residues.

The chain recombines TRBV6-2 or TRBV6-3 with TRBJ2-1, with TRBD2 matching over 11 bases. Germline loops: CDR1 MNHEY, CDR2 SVGEGT. CDR3 length equals 16 residues. The junction had 4 bases not matched to a gene; V was cut back by 0 bases and J by 6 bases. The CDR3 bases are TGTGCCAGCAGTTACTCGGTAGCGGGAGGGGGCAATGAGCAGTTCTTC. Protein product: CASSYSVAGGGNEQFF.

In this sample, this clone turned up once. This rearrangement joins TRBV7-2 to TRBJ2-7, with TRBD1 as a possible D gene (5 bases). The CDR3 consists of 16 residues. In germline, CDR1 is SGHTA, CDR2 FQGNSA. V was pared by 1 base and J by 1 base, with 14 bases between. The CDR3 sequence: CASSLEGPTESYEQYF. The CDR3, as DNA: TGTGCCAGCAGCTTAGAGGGGCCGACAGAATCCTACGAGCAGTACTTC. Using reference TRBV7-2 and TRBJ2-7 for the parts outside the CDR3, the full variable domain is GAGVSQSPSNKVTEKGKDVELRCDPISGHTALYWYRQSLGQGLEFLIYFQGNSAPDKSGLPSDRFSAERTGGSVSTLTIQRTQQEDSAVYLCASSLEGPTESYEQYFGPGTRLTVT.

CDR3 in amino acids: CASRTASGLNNEQFF. The CDR3 DNA reads as TGCGCCAGCAGAACTGCAAGCGGGCTAAACAATGAGCAGTTCTTC. The chain joins TRBV10-2 to TRBJ2-1; the D gene is possibly TRBD2 (6 bases). In germline, CDR1 is WSHSY, CDR2 SAAADI. The CDR3 sequence is 15 residues long. The V gene lost 6 bases and the J gene lost 5 bases, with 17 bases spanning the gap.

V usage is TRBV2 and J usage is TRBJ1-4, with a tentative D call TRBD1 (6 bases). Germline CDR1 is SNHLY and CDR2 is FYNNEI. The CDR3 totals 14 residues. Trimming stripped 4 bases from V and 6 bases from J, with 12 bases between. The CDR3 DNA is TGTGCCAGCAGTGCACAGGGAGGGGATGAAAAACTGTTTTTT. Protein sequence: CASSAQGGDEKLFF.

The V call is TRBV7-2, the J call TRBJ2-7; 9 bases line up with TRBD2. CDR3 length: 15 residues. The V segment lost 10 bases and the J segment 9 bases; nucleotides outside the gene matches: 19. The germline V gene has CDR1 SGHTA and CDR2 FQGNSA. This CDR3 reads CATTIGASGNPRQYF. DNA for the CDR3: TGTGCCACCACCATCGGGGCTAGCGGGAATCCAAGGCAGTACTTC.

The chain has TRBV28 and TRBJ2-7; 12 bases map to TRBD2. Germline loops: CDR1 MDHEN, CDR2 SYDVKM. V shed 7 bases, J shed 4 bases, and the junction held 2 bases outside the gene matches. This CDR3 contains 13 residues. CDR3 sequence: CASTLAGGYEQYF. The CDR3 DNA sequence: TGTGCCAGCACACTAGCGGGAGGATACGAGCAGTACTTC.

This clone was seen a few times. The chain uses TRBV5-5 and TRBJ1-1; 9 nucleotides match TRBD1. The CDR3 is made up of 16 amino acids. Losses at the gene ends were 1 base for V and 0 bases for J; bases not matched to a gene: 4. CDR1 is SGHKS, CDR2 YYEKEE, per germline (reference sequence). The CDR3 is CASSLTGGAVNTEAFF. CDR3 nucleotides: TGTGCCAGCAGCTTGACAGGGGGCGCGGTGAACACTGAAGCTTTCTTT.

The gene calls are TRBV28 and TRBJ2-7, with D perhaps matching TRBD1 (6 bases). V was pared by 4 bases and J by 1 base, with 14 bases between. The CDR3 loop spans 15 amino acids. Germline V gene data show CDR1 as MDHEN and CDR2 as SYDVKM. CDR3 in amino acids: CASSSPPGASYEQYF. The CDR3 DNA is TGTGCCAGCAGTTCCCCCCCAGGGGCATCCTACGAGCAGTACTTC.

This chain uses TRBV2 with TRBJ2-7; TRBD2 agrees at 7 bases. Trimming removed 6 bases from V and 7 bases from J; junction bases left unmatched: 12. Germline V gene data show CDR1 as SNHLY and CDR2 as FYNNEI. CDR3 length: 14 residues. The CDR3 nucleotides read TGTGCCAGCAGGGGGGATTTAGGGAGGGGTGAGCAGTACTTC. Protein sequence: CASRGDLGRGEQYF.

The rearrangement uses TRBV3-1 (or the pseudogene TRBV3-2) and TRBJ2-7; possibly TRBD2 for D (6 bases). CDR1 and CDR2 from the germline V gene are LGHDT and YNNKEL (reference sequence). V lost 5 bases, J lost 3 bases, and 17 bases lay in between. The CDR3 contains 15 residues. The CDR3 spells CASSLTSTRVYEQYF. Written as DNA, the CDR3 is TGTGCCAGCAGCTTAACCTCGACTAGAGTCTACGAGCAGTACTTC.

This clone has just a few counts. V usage is TRBV6-4 and J usage is TRBJ2-7; 14 bases map to TRBD2. This CDR3 is 18 amino acids long. V was pared by 10 bases and J by 1 base, with 15 bases of the junction left unmatched. Per the germline V gene, CDR1 is MRHNA and CDR2 is SNTAGT. The CDR3 sequence: CAKPGTSGSLRQSYEQYF. The CDR3 bases are TGTGCCAAGCCGGGGACTAGCGGGAGTTTGAGGCAATCCTACGAGCAGTACTTC.

The CDR3 DNA sequence: TGTGCCAGCACCTCAGGTTCTCAGCCCCAGCATTTT. Translating it yields CASTSGSQPQHF. This chain joins TRBV28 and TRBJ1-5; D uncertain. Trimming cost V 7 bases and J 6 bases, with 10 bases left between them. The germline CDR1 and CDR2 sequences are MDHEN and SYDVKM. The CDR3 extends over 12 amino acids.

The chain combines TRBV3-1 (or the pseudogene TRBV3-2) with TRBJ2-1; TRBD2 matches at 7 bases. J was trimmed by 0 bases and V by 4 bases; bases with no gene match: 9. This CDR3 contains 17 residues. Per germline, CDR1 LGHDT and CDR2 YNNKEL (reference sequence). The CDR3, as DNA: TGTGCCAGCAGCCTTCCTCTAGCGGCCAGCTCCTACAATGAGCAGTTCTTC. It encodes CASSLPLAASSYNEQFF.

The chain has TRBV7-8 and TRBJ1-2; D might be TRBD1 (6 bases). CDR1 is SGHVS and CDR2 is FQNEAQ in the germline V gene. This CDR3 contains 16 residues. V lost 1 base, J lost 6 bases, and 18 bases lay in between. This CDR3 is CASSLERVYRVHGYTF. The DNA for the CDR3 is TGTGCCAGCAGCTTAGAGAGGGTGTACAGGGTCCATGGCTACACCTTC.

The V and J genes are TRBV3-1 (or the pseudogene TRBV3-2) and TRBJ2-4; 9 nucleotides match TRBD1. The germline V gene has CDR1 LGHDT and CDR2 YNNKEL (reference sequence). The length of the CDR3 is 16 residues. Losses at the gene ends were 4 bases for V and 8 bases for J; bases not matched to a gene: 12. CDR3 DNA: TGTGCCAGCAGCCTGTTATCCGGGACAGGGTCAGACATTCAGTACTTC. Its translation is CASSLLSGTGSDIQYF.

This clone was recorded once. V usage is TRBV7-8 and J usage is TRBJ1-1; weak D call: TRBD1 (6 bases). Germline lookup yields CDR1 SGHVS and CDR2 FQNEAQ. V was cut by 2 bases and J by 0 bases, with 13 bases left in between. The CDR3 covers 16 residues. The CDR3, as DNA: TGTGCCAGCAGCTTATGGGGAGGGGACATGAACACTGAAGCTTTCTTT. Protein product: CASSLWGGDMNTEAFF.

The V and J genes are TRBV5-1 and TRBJ1-1; 7 bases align to TRBD1. CDR1 is SGHRS and CDR2 is YFSETQ in the germline V gene. V lost 4 bases, J lost 0 bases, and 12 bases stayed unmatched. There are 17 residues in the CDR3. CDR3: CASSAPPGQRMNTEAFF. The DNA for the CDR3 is TGCGCCAGCAGCGCCCCCCCGGGACAGAGGATGAACACTGAAGCTTTCTTT.

This clone was detected only a few times. CDR3 coding DNA: TGCGCCAGCAGCTCCTTAGCGGGCCCTAAGGAGCAGTTCTTC. Protein: CASSSLAGPKEQFF. This sequence joins TRBV5-1 and TRBJ2-1; 7 bases agree with TRBD2. Trimming took 3 bases from V and 10 from J; bases not matched to a gene: 10. Germline V gene sequence: CDR1 SGHRS, CDR2 YFSETQ. This CDR3 is built from 14 residues.

This clone was seen more than once but under ten times. DNA of the CDR3: TGTGCCAGCATTACCGGGACAGGGGCCTCCTACGAGCAGTACTTC. It codes for CASITGTGASYEQYF. The rearrangement links TRBV28 to TRBJ2-7; TRBD1 matches 10 bases. Germline CDR1 MDHEN, CDR2 SYDVKM. Trimming cost V 7 bases and J 0 bases; bases outside gene matches: 6. This CDR3 is 15 amino acids long.

Here the CDR3 DNA reads TGCGCCAGCAGCTTGGACGAGGTCACTGAAGCTTTCTTT. Amino acids: CASSLDEVTEAFF. V gene TRBV5-1 combines with J gene TRBJ1-1; D unresolved. This CDR3 comprises 13 residues. Germline values: CDR1 SGHRS, CDR2 YFSETQ. The V gene lost 0 bases and the J gene lost 4 bases, with 7 bases spanning the gap.

The rearrangement links TRBV19 to TRBJ1-4, with TRBD1 identical over 8 bases. The J segment lost 8 bases and the V segment lost 1 base, leaving 6 bases of the junction unmatched. Germline-derived CDR1 and CDR2 are LNHDA and SQIVND (reference sequence). This CDR3 is 15 amino acids long. The CDR3 DNA is TGTGCCAGTAGTATAGTATCAGGGGGCGAAGAAAAACTGTTTTTT. It encodes CASSIVSGGEEKLFF.

The V gene is TRBV10-3, the J gene TRBJ1-5; 7 bases agree with TRBD1. The CDR3 sequence is 14 residues long. V lost 6 bases and J lost 3; bases outside the gene matches: 5. CDR1 is ENHRY, CDR2 SYGVKD, per germline. In DNA form, the CDR3 reads TGTGCCATCAGCGCCGGGACAGTCAATCAGCCCCAGCATTTT. This sequence encodes CAISAGTVNQPQHF.

This chain connects TRBV28 to TRBJ2-7; a weak D match, TRBD2 (6 bases). Trimming cost V 2 bases and J 7 bases, with 9 bases left between them. Germline values: CDR1 MDHEN, CDR2 SYDVKM. The CDR3 loop spans 12 amino acids. The CDR3 protein is CASSLLAGEQYF. Written as DNA, the CDR3 is TGTGCCAGCAGTTTACTGGCGGGGGAGCAGTACTTC. The variable domain in full, completed from reference TRBV28 and TRBJ2-7, reads DVKVTQSSRYLVKRTGEKVFLECVQDMDHENMFWYRQDPGLGLRLIYFSYDVKMKEKGDIPEGYSVSREKKERFSLILESASTNQTSMYLCASSLLAGEQYFGPGTRLTVT.

V usage is TRBV4-1 and J usage is TRBJ2-2; 10 bases match TRBD2. Germline V gives CDR1 MGHRA, CDR2 YSYEKL. This CDR3 has 17 residues. Germline trimming cut 2 bases from V and 3 bases from J; bases unmatched to any gene: 6. DNA of the CDR3: TGCGCCAGCAGCCAACCCGGAGCGGGAGGGTACACCGGGGAGCTGTTTTTT. It translates to CASSQPGAGGYTGELFF.

The CDR3 DNA reads TGTGCCAGCAGCCAAGATGTCAGGGGGCAGGAGCCCCAGCATTTT. This gives the protein CASSQDVRGQEPQHF. This chain joins TRBV4-2 and TRBJ1-5, with 8 nucleotides matching TRBD1. Germline trimming cut 0 bases from V and 8 bases from J; bases unmatched to any gene: 6. This CDR3 has 15 residues. Germline V gives CDR1 LGHNA, CDR2 YNFKEQ.